These 14 T cell receptor beta chains were sequenced from one sample in a study of control samples from healthy donors and cancer patients. TCRdb keeps only in-frame clones here, not all; method: immunoSEQ multiplex PCR. In the table there are about 99,000 clones, around 89% of which are singletons. What was sequenced was PBMCs. All receptors derive from a man in his 60s with lung cancer.

The rearrangement links TRBV30 to TRBJ1-4; 7 bases agree with TRBD1. Germline assignment: CDR1 GTSNPN and CDR2 SVGIG (reference sequence). The ends lost 0 bases at V and 11 bases at J; junction bases unmatched: 6. This CDR3 contains 13 residues. The CDR3 nucleotides read TGTGCCTGGAGTGTAACCGGGACAGAGAAACTGTTTTTT. It yields the protein CAWSVTGTEKLFF.

This clone turned up a few times. The rearrangement uses TRBV2 and TRBJ1-5; D may be TRBD1 (5 bases). Trimming shortened V by 4 bases and J by 5 bases, and 15 bases separated the two germline ends. This CDR3 contains 15 residues. The germline V gene encodes CDR1 SNHLY and CDR2 FYNNEI. DNA of the CDR3: TGTGCCAGCAGTGGATCGGGGGGAAGGGATCAGCCCCAGCATTTT. Encoded protein: CASSGSGGRDQPQHF.

The chain employs TRBV2 and TRBJ1-5, with a tentative D call TRBD1 (5 bases). This CDR3 is built from 13 residues. Trimming stripped 7 bases from V and 1 base from J, with 8 bases between. The germline V gene has CDR1 SNHLY and CDR2 FYNNEI. CDR3 region: CASMRGSNQPQHF. CDR3 coding DNA: TGTGCCAGCATGAGGGGAAGCAATCAGCCCCAGCATTTT.

The rearrangement links TRBV7-6 to TRBJ2-7; D gene ambiguous. Germline lookup yields CDR1 SGHVS and CDR2 FNYEAQ. The CDR3 runs 12 residues. Trimming stripped 3 bases from V and 7 bases from J, with 10 bases between. The CDR3 DNA is TGTGCCAGCAGCTTCGGGCAGCTGGAGCAGTACGTC. Translated, it gives CASSFGQLEQYV.

This chain uses TRBV9 with TRBJ2-2, with D maybe TRBD2 (6 bases). Germline V gives CDR1 SGDLS, CDR2 YYNGEE. The CDR3 covers 15 residues. The V end was cut by 3 bases, the J end by 7 bases, with 16 bases between. DNA of the CDR3: TGTGCCAGCAGCGCCCCGGGACTCCAAAACGGGGAGCTGTTTTTT. It translates to CASSAPGLQNGELFF. Full variable domain (remainder filled in from reference TRBV9 and TRBJ2-2): DSGVTQTPKHLITATGQRVTLRCSPRSGDLSVYWYQQSLDQGLQFLIQYYNGEERAKGNILERFSAQQFPDLHSELNLSSLELGDSALYFCASSAPGLQNGELFFGEGSRLTVL.

This rearrangement joins TRBV6-6 to TRBJ1-2, with TRBD1 matching 9 bases. This CDR3 contains 16 residues. The trim removed 4 bases at V and 2 bases at J, leaving 8 bases unmatched. Looked up from germline, CDR1 is MNHNY and CDR2 is SVGAGI (reference sequence). CDR3: CASSSSGTGKNYGYTF. CDR3 DNA: TGTGCCAGCAGTTCGTCCGGGACAGGGAAAAACTATGGCTACACCTTC.

The chain carries TRBV4-1 and TRBJ2-3; 7 bases are shared with TRBD1. V dropped 1 base and J dropped 3; count of bases not matched to a gene: 7. The germline CDR1 and CDR2 sequences are MGHRA and YSYEKL. The CDR3 totals 16 residues. CDR3 sequence reads: CASSQVRDRLTDTQYF. The CDR3 DNA is TGCGCCAGCAGCCAAGTCCGGGACAGACTTACAGATACGCAGTATTTT.

The chain couples TRBV7-9 to TRBJ1-6; perhaps TRBD1 as D (6 bases). This CDR3 is built from 15 residues. The V gene lost 4 bases and the J gene lost 6 bases, with 13 bases spanning the gap. Germline values: CDR1 SEHNR, CDR2 FQNEAQ (reference sequence). This chain's CDR3 is CASSSLGGVNSPLHF. As DNA, the CDR3 is TGTGCCAGCAGCTCCCTAGGGGGGGTTAATTCACCCCTCCACTTT.

V usage is TRBV7-2 and J usage is TRBJ1-1; D unresolved. V was cut by 0 bases and J by 0 bases, with 14 bases left in between. From germline, CDR1 is SGHTA and CDR2 FQGNSA. The CDR3 extends over 17 amino acids. The CDR3 is CASSLAFSLVMNTEAFF. CDR3 sequence (DNA): TGTGCCAGCAGCTTAGCGTTTTCCCTGGTCATGAACACTGAAGCTTTCTTT.

The chain combines TRBV6-5 with TRBJ1-1; the D gene is possibly TRBD1 (5 bases). V dropped 3 bases and J dropped 5 bases, with 19 bases sitting between them. This CDR3 contains 16 residues. CDR1 MNHEY and CDR2 SVGAGI come from the germline V gene. The CDR3 sequence: CASSYFRDAAETEAFF. Here the CDR3 DNA reads TGTGCCAGCAGTTATTTTCGGGACGCCGCTGAGACTGAAGCTTTCTTT.

The chain uses TRBV7-3 and TRBJ2-3; TRBD1 agrees at 7 bases. The CDR3 sequence is 15 residues long. Germline V lookup: CDR1 SGHTA, CDR2 FQGTGA. Losses at the gene ends were 5 bases for V and 4 bases for J; bases not matched to a gene: 9. CDR3 nucleotides: TGTGCCAGCAGCGATCTAGTAGGGGGCCCAGATACGCAGTATTTT. This translates into CASSDLVGGPDTQYF.

This clone was observed a single time. V gene TRBV6-1 combines with J gene TRBJ1-1; D is possibly TRBD1 (6 bases). The CDR3 runs to 13 residues. Trimming cost V 2 bases and J 7 bases, with 11 bases left between them. The V gene's germline CDR1 is MNHNS and CDR2 SASEGT. CDR3 nucleotides: TGTGCCAGCAGTGAAAAAGGGGGAGGTGAAGCTTTCTTT. Its protein is CASSEKGGGEAFF.

V and J are TRBV5-4 and TRBJ2-5; TRBD2 agrees at 7 bases. V gave up 1 base and J gave up 5 bases; unmatched junction bases: 2. Germline CDR1 and CDR2: SGHNT and YYREEE (reference sequence). CDR3 length: 13 amino acids. CDR3 sequence: CASSLLSGETQYF. The CDR3 DNA reads as TGTGCCAGCAGCTTGCTTAGCGGGGAGACCCAGTACTTC.

The V call is TRBV5-6, the J call TRBJ1-4; D is ambiguous. The CDR3 length is 15 residues. V shed 4 bases and J shed 1 base, with 11 bases lying between them. Germline CDR1 SGHDT, CDR2 YYEEEE. The CDR3 DNA is TGTGCCAGCAGCCGAACGATGGGAACTAATGAAAAACTGTTTTTT. This codes for CASSRTMGTNEKLFF.